This T cell receptor beta chain was captured in a study of shared clonotypes between healthy human individuals. Study observations and caveats: With few donors, the genetic and exposure-history diversity represented was limited. Among donors, the sharing of clonotypes was expected to be influenced by sequencing depth. The sharing of around 5% of naive CD4 clonotypes was seen across a few donors.

This clone has only one observation. Antigen unknown. Libraries were prepared by immunoSEQ multiplex PCR; TCRdb keeps only in-frame clonotypes and omits some of them. The data contain about 2.4 million clones, under 95% of them seen just once; the ten biggest clones take up 0.35% to 0.45%. The CDR3 totals 13 residues. V lost 6 bases and J lost 0, with 8 bases in between. The V gene's germline CDR1 is SGHAT and CDR2 FQNNGV. This clonotype was sampled from a man aged 18 to 30 in good health. Some clones in this sample may be carry-over from other donors' samples. Sequencing was performed on naive CD4+ T cells from PBMCs. Subset defined: CD45RA+ positively selected. The genes are TRBV11-2 and TRBJ2-5, with no clear D. CDR3 in DNA: TGTGCCAGCAGGGACCGGGACCAAGAGACCCAGTACTTC. It codes for CASRDRDQETQYF.